This T cell receptor beta chain was observed in a study of T cell repertoires in cytomegalovirus infection. About this clonotype itself: Its antigen is undetermined.

The V and J ends lost 2 bases and 2 bases respectively, with 14 bases between them. Germline V gives CDR1 SNHLY, CDR2 FYNNEI. CDR3 length: 16 residues. MiXCR, applied by TCRdb to the reads, yields one record per CDR3 protein. The table lists some 900,000 distinct CDR3 sequences, about 30% of them singletons, with 12% in the top ten. This sequence joins TRBV2 and TRBJ2-3, with D perhaps assigned TRBD1 or TRBD2 (5 bases each). This clonotype was sampled from a human donor in good health (CMV status not recorded). Some clones in this sample may be carry-over from other donors' samples. The material sequenced was cultured CD8+ T cells from PBMCs, taken from culture after CMV antigen stimulation. Here the CDR3 reads CASSEWGGPNTDTQYF. DNA of the CDR3: TGTGCCAGCAGTGAATGGGGCGGGCCCAACACAGATACGCAGTATTTT. The full variable domain, completed using reference TRBV2 and TRBJ2-3, is EPEVTQTPSHQVTQMGQEVILRCVPISNHLYFYWYRQILGQKVEFLVSFYNNEISEKSEIFDDQFSVERPDGSNFTLKIRSTKLEDSAMYFCASSEWGGPNTDTQYFGPGTRLTVL.